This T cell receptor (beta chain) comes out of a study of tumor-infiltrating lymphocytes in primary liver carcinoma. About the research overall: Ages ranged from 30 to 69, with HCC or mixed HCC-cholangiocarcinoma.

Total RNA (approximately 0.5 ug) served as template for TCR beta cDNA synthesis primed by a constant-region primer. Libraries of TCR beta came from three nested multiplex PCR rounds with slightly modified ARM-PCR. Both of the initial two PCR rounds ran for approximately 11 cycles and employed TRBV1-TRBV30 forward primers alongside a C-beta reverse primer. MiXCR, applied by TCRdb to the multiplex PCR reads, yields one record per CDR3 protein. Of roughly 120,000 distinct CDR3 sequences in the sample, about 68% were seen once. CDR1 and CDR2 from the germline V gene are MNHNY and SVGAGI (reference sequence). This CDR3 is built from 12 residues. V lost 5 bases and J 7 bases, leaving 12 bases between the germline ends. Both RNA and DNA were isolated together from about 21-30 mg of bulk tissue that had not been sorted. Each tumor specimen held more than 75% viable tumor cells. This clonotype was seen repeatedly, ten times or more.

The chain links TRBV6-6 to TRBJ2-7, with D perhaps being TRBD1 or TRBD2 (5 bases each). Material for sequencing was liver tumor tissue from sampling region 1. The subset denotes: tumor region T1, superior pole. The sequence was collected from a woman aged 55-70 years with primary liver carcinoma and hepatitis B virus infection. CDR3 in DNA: TGTGCCAGCAGTATGGGGGTATGGGAGCAGTACTTC. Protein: CASSMGVWEQYF.